Presented here are 24 T cell receptor beta chains from one specimen sequenced in a study of blood T cell repertoires in COVID-19. Assay: immunoSEQ multiplex PCR; the TCRdb copy retains only in-frame clones and omits some. Of 140,000 to 150,000 clones detected, 80% to 85% appear once; the ten largest clones hold approximately 8.9%. Sequences were obtained from peripheral blood. The receptors were gathered from a man aged 25 to 45 with COVID-19, enrolled during active disease.

The chain is built from TRBV6-2 or TRBV6-3 and TRBJ2-5; 9 bases line up with TRBD1. This CDR3 is 14 amino acids long. Germline assignment: CDR1 MNHEY and CDR2 SVGEGT. Losses at the gene ends were 2 bases for V and 7 bases for J; bases not matched to a gene: 5. The chain's CDR3 is CASSYGDRAGTQYF. The DNA for the CDR3 is TGTGCCAGCAGTTACGGGGACAGGGCAGGGACCCAGTACTTC.

V is TRBV30 and J is TRBJ2-1, with 11 bases lining up with TRBD2. Trimming cost V 2 bases and J 2 bases; bases outside gene matches: 5. Germline assignment: CDR1 GTSNPN and CDR2 SVGIG (reference sequence). The CDR3 is 16 amino acids. CDR3: CAWSLAGGGPYNEQFF. The DNA for the CDR3 is TGTGCCTGGAGTTTAGCGGGAGGGGGGCCCTACAATGAGCAGTTCTTC.

In this sample, this clone turned up once. The chain recombines TRBV5-1 with TRBJ2-3; possibly TRBD1 for D (6 bases). CDR1 SGHRS and CDR2 YFSETQ come from the germline V gene. The CDR3 is 14 amino acids. The V end lost 6 bases, the J end lost 2 bases, and 13 bases lay between the germline ends. CDR3 residues: CASIQGQDTDTQYF. In DNA, the CDR3 is TGCGCCAGCATTCAGGGGCAGGACACAGATACGCAGTATTTT.

V is TRBV19 and J is TRBJ2-3, with D perhaps TRBD2 (6 bases). CDR1 and CDR2 (germline): LNHDA, SQIVND (reference sequence). Trimming cost V 5 bases and J 5 bases, with 14 bases left between them. This CDR3 is 14 amino acids long. CDR3 nucleotide sequence: TGTGCCAGTAGTGTGGGACTTCTGGGAGATACGCAGTATTTT. Its protein is CASSVGLLGDTQYF.

About this clone: The junction does not match germline at one end; this may be a read error. The chain uses TRBV7-9 and TRBJ1-6; D not resolved. Germline loops: CDR1 SEHNR, CDR2 FQNEAQ (reference sequence). The CDR3 has 12 amino acids. This CDR3 is CASSSNNSPLHF. Here the CDR3 DNA reads TGTGCCAGCAGCTCCAATAATTCACCCCTCCACTTT.

The table lists this clone with a count of one. The chain joins TRBV2 to TRBJ1-4, with TRBD1 identical over 8 bases. The CDR3 runs 14 residues. From germline, CDR1 is SNHLY and CDR2 FYNNEI. V shed 4 bases and J 8 bases; nucleotides not matched to a gene: 6. CDR3 loop: CASSAGQAGEKLFF. The CDR3 bases are TGTGCCAGCAGTGCGGGACAGGCTGGGGAAAAACTGTTTTTT.

The CDR3 DNA is TGTGCCAGCAGCTTTCAGGGCCAAGAGACCCAGTACTTC. Its protein product is CASSFQGQETQYF. This chain links TRBV5-5 with TRBJ2-5; TRBD1 is a possible D gene (5 bases). Germline loops: CDR1 SGHKS, CDR2 YYEKEE (reference sequence). V was pared by 2 bases and J by 1 base, with 6 bases between. The CDR3 covers 13 residues.

This chain connects TRBV5-1 to TRBJ2-4, with 13 nucleotides matching TRBD2. The V gene's germline CDR1 is SGHRS and CDR2 YFSETQ. The CDR3 covers 15 residues. J gave up 7 bases and V 7 bases, and 8 bases lay outside the gene matches. This CDR3 reads CASATSGRPPNIQYF. The CDR3 nucleotides read TGCGCCAGCGCGACTAGCGGGAGGCCCCCGAACATTCAGTACTTC.

The chain recombines TRBV25-1 with TRBJ2-3; 7 positions agree with TRBD2. Trimming at V came to 5 bases and at J to 4 bases, leaving 15 bases not matched to a gene. There are 17 residues in the CDR3. The germline CDR1 and CDR2 sequences are MGHDK and SYGVNS. CDR3 DNA sequence: TGTGCCAGCAGTACCAACCCGGGGGAGGGACGGGCAGATACGCAGTATTTT. Its protein is CASSTNPGEGRADTQYF.

The genes are TRBV4-3 and TRBJ2-1; the D is unclear. Germline V CDR1 and CDR2: LGHNA, YSLEER. The CDR3 runs 13 residues. With 0 bases removed from V and 7 bases from J, the gap between germline ends came to 7 bases. Here the CDR3 reads CASSQDFANEQFF. Written as DNA, the CDR3 is TGCGCCAGCAGCCAAGATTTTGCGAATGAGCAGTTCTTC.

The chain recombines TRBV7-9 with TRBJ1-1; tentative D call: TRBD1 (6 bases). The V gene's germline CDR1 is SEHNR and CDR2 FQNEAQ (reference sequence). Trimming removed 3 bases from V and 1 base from J, with 6 bases in between. The CDR3 totals 13 residues. CDR3 loop: CASSLTGNTEAFF. The CDR3 coding sequence is TGTGCCAGCAGCTTGACAGGGAACACTGAAGCTTTCTTT.

The V and J genes are TRBV24-1 and TRBJ2-6, with D perhaps matching TRBD1 (5 bases). Trimming removed 12 bases from V and 4 bases from J, with 18 bases in between. The CDR3 is 15 amino acids. Germline V gives CDR1 KGHDR, CDR2 SFDVKD. The CDR3 bases are TGTGCCGGCTTTTGGGGCGCGGACGGGGCCAACGTCCTGACTTTC. Protein: CAGFWGADGANVLTF.

This chain connects TRBV19 to TRBJ2-5; 7 positions agree with TRBD1. Trimming removed 7 bases from V and 4 bases from J; junction bases left unmatched: 12. The CDR3 spans 15 residues. CDR1 and CDR2 from the germline V gene are LNHDA and SQIVND (reference sequence). The CDR3 DNA reads TGTGCCAGTAAGACGACAGGGAGTACTAGAGAGACCCAGTACTTC. Translation gives CASKTTGSTRETQYF.

The chain couples TRBV2 to TRBJ1-1; the D is unclear. The CDR3 length is 14 residues. V was shortened by 4 bases and J by 0 bases, with 9 bases between the two germline ends. The germline V gene has CDR1 SNHLY and CDR2 FYNNEI. The CDR3 region has the DNA TGTGCCAGCAGTGTGGCTGACATGAACACTGAAGCTTTCTTT. Translating gives CASSVADMNTEAFF.

The chain uses TRBV28 and TRBJ1-2; no reliable D call. Germline V gene sequence: CDR1 MDHEN, CDR2 SYDVKM. CDR3 length: 13 amino acids. Deletions cut 4 bases from V and 4 bases from J, with 10 bases between. CDR3 protein: CASSWAPSYGYTF. The CDR3 coding sequence is TGTGCCAGCAGTTGGGCTCCCAGCTATGGCTACACCTTC.

About this clone: The sample carries other DNA sequences with the same CDR3. This chain links TRBV5-1 with TRBJ1-3; D gene uncertain. The ends were cut back, 0 bases at V and 0 bases at J, with 4 bases in the middle. This CDR3 has 14 residues. Germline V CDR1 and CDR2: SGHRS, YFSETQ. Here the CDR3 DNA reads TGCGCCAGCAGCTTGGCCAGCTCTGGAAACACCATATATTTT. Its translation: CASSLASSGNTIYF.

The genes are TRBV25-1 and TRBJ2-1; D remains ambiguous. CDR1 and CDR2 from the germline V gene are MGHDK and SYGVNS. The CDR3 runs 13 residues. Trimming shortened V by 3 bases and J by 5 bases, and 8 bases separated the two germline ends. The CDR3: CASSERSDNEQFF. The CDR3 coding sequence is TGTGCCAGCAGTGAGAGGTCGGACAATGAGCAGTTCTTC.

The J gene is TRBJ2-3, the V gene TRBV27; 11 bases match TRBD1. This CDR3 spans 14 amino acids. V was pared by 7 bases and J by 6 bases, with 6 bases of the junction left unmatched. CDR1 is MNHEY, CDR2 SMNVEV, per germline (reference sequence). The CDR3 protein is CASKGQGGPDTQYF. CDR3 nucleotides: TGTGCCAGCAAGGGACAGGGGGGCCCCGATACGCAGTATTTT.

The rearrangement links TRBV18 to TRBJ2-3; D possibly corresponds to TRBD1 (6 bases). The V gene's germline CDR1 is KGHSH and CDR2 LQKENI. The CDR3 consists of 12 residues. Trimming pared 5 bases from V and 3 bases from J, leaving 6 bases between. DNA for the CDR3: TGTGCCAGCTCAAGGGGGACAGATACGCAGTATTTT. Amino acids: CASSRGTDTQYF.

The chain joins TRBV29-1 to TRBJ2-7; 10 bases are shared with TRBD1. V lost 7 bases and J lost 3; bases outside the gene matches: 6. Germline CDR1 is SQVTM and CDR2 is ANQGSEA. The CDR3 length is 13 residues. The CDR3 DNA reads TGCAGCGCTGCGGGGACAGGGGTCTACGAGCAGTACTTC. Amino acids: CSAAGTGVYEQYF.

This chain links TRBV6-5 with TRBJ2-2; 9 bases are a match to TRBD2. Losses at the gene ends were 5 bases for V and 6 bases for J; bases not matched to a gene: 7. Germline V gene lookup returns CDR1 MNHEY and CDR2 SVGAGI. The CDR3 is made up of 15 amino acids. The CDR3 here is CASSKLAGDAGELFF. CDR3 nucleotides: TGTGCCAGCAGTAAATTAGCGGGAGATGCCGGGGAGCTGTTTTTT.

This clone was seen more than once but under ten times. CDR3: CASSRLNGYTF. CDR3 coding DNA: TGTGCCAGCAGCAGACTAAACGGCTACACCTTC. This chain joins TRBV11-2 and TRBJ1-2, with D uncertain. Trimming stripped 5 bases from V and 8 bases from J, with 9 bases between. CDR1 is SGHAT, CDR2 FQNNGV, per germline. CDR3 length equals 11 residues. Complete variable domain (other parts from reference TRBV11-2 and TRBJ1-2): EAGVAQSPRYKIIEKRQSVAFWCNPISGHATLYWYQQILGQGPKLLIQFQNNGVVDDSQLPKDRFSAERLKGVDSTLKIQPAKLEDSAVYLCASSRLNGYTFGSGTRLTVV.

The chain has TRBV5-5 and TRBJ1-1; D is uncertain. Germline loops: CDR1 SGHKS, CDR2 YYEKEE (reference sequence). V lost 0 bases and J 2 bases, leaving 8 bases between the germline ends. CDR3 size: 14 residues. CDR3 nucleotide sequence: TGTGCCAGCAGCTTGGTCGGGAGAAACACTGAAGCTTTCTTT. Residues: CASSLVGRNTEAFF.

V gene TRBV7-9 combines with J gene TRBJ2-3; maybe TRBD2 (6 bases). The germline CDR1 and CDR2 sequences are SEHNR and FQNEAQ (reference sequence). The CDR3 totals 14 residues. Trimming pared 3 bases from V and 2 bases from J, leaving 9 bases between. The CDR3 sequence is CASSLPGVTDTQYF. CDR3 sequence (DNA): TGTGCCAGCAGCTTGCCGGGAGTCACAGATACGCAGTATTTT.